The T cell receptor beta chain under discussion was sequenced for a study of cytomegalovirus exposure and HLA in healthy donors. Across the whole study: Later analysis reported that the roughly 120 validation repertoires shared the platform of the 600 to 750 first-cohort repertoires.

This clone showed up just once. Its specificity is not known. These donors were members of the roughly 120-subject validation cohort, a group separate from the approximately 640-subject first cohort. Only in-frame clones appear in the TCRdb table, and some are missing; sequencing was by immunoSEQ multiplex PCR. The sample holds about 160,000 clones, about 86% seen once. Notes on the study in general: A subsequent analysis found that TCR clusters from the first cohort also tended to co-occur in the approximately 130 validation repertoires, with 90% to 95% of cluster scores above 0. Overall, around 160 TCR beta chains were annotated as cytomegalovirus-associated.

The CDR3 has 17 amino acids. V gave up 5 bases and J gave up 1 base; unmatched junction bases: 10. The chain combines TRBV5-3 with TRBJ1-3, with 9 bases aligning to TRBD1. TRBV5-3 is filed as an ORF, its function uncertain. The source of this sequence is a woman in her twenties or thirties in good health and CMV-seronegative. Specimen: PBMCs. CDR3 amino acids: CARSSLVGTGSGNTIYF. Here the CDR3 DNA reads TGTGCCAGAAGTTCCCTGGTAGGGACAGGGTCTGGAAACACCATATATTTT.